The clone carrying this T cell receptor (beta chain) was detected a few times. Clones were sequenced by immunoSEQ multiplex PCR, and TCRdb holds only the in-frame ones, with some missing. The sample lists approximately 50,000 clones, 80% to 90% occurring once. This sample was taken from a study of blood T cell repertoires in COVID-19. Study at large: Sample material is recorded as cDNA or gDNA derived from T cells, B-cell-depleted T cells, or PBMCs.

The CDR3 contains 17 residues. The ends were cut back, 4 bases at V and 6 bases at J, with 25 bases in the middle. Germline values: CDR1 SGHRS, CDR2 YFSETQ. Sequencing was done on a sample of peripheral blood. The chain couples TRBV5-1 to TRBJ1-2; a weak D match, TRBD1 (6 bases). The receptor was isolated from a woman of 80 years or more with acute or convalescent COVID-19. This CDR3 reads CASSPAGGNLGRDGYTF. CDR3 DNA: TGCGCCAGCAGCCCCGCGGGGGGCAACCTTGGGAGGGATGGCTACACCTTC.